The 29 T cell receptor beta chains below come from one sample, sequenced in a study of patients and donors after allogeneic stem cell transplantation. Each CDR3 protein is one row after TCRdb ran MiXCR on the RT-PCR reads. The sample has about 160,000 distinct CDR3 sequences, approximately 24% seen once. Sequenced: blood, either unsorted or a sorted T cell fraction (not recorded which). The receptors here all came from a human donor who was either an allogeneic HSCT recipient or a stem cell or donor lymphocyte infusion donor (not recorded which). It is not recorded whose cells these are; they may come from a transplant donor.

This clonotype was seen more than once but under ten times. In DNA form, the CDR3 reads TGCAGTGCTAGAGATCCCGGCGGCTCCGGAGTAGCTTTCTTT. It encodes CSARDPGGSGVAFF. This chain connects TRBV20-1 to TRBJ1-1; D not certain. Trimming stripped 0 bases from V and 10 bases from J, with 18 bases between. The germline V gene encodes CDR1 DFQATT and CDR2 SNEGSKA (reference sequence). This CDR3 region has 14 residues.

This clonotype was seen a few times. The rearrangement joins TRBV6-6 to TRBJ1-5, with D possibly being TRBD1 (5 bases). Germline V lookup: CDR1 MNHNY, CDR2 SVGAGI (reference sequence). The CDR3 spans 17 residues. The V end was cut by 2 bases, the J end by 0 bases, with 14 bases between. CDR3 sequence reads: CASSYGAADDSNQPQHF. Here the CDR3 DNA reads TGTGCCAGCAGTTACGGGGCAGCTGACGATAGCAATCAGCCCCAGCATTTT.

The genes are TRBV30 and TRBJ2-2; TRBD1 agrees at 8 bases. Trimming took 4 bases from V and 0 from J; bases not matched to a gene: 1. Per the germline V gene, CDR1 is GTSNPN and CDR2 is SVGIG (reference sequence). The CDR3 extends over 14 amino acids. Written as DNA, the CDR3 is TGTGCCTGGACGGGACAGGCGAACACCGGGGAGCTGTTTTTT. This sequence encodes CAWTGQANTGELFF.

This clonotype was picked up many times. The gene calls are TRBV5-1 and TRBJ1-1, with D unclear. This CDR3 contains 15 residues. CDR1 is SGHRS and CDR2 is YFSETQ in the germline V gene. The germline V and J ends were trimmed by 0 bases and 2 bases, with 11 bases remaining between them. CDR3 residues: CASSLAVRRNTEAFF. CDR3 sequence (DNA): TGCGCCAGCAGCTTGGCCGTTAGGAGAAACACTGAAGCTTTCTTT.

In DNA, the CDR3 is TGTGCCAGCAGCCCTCCCGGGCAGCTTAGCACAGATACGCAGTATTTT. This sequence encodes CASSPPGQLSTDTQYF. The chain couples TRBV11-2 to TRBJ2-3; D uncertain. Trimming removed 5 bases from V and 0 bases from J, with 15 bases in between. The CDR3 sequence is 16 residues long. The germline gives CDR1 SGHAT, CDR2 FQNNGV.

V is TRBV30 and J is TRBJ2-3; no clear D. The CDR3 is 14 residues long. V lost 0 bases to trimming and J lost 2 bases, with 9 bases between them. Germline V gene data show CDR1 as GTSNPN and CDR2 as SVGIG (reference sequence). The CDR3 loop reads CAWSVLVSTDTQYF. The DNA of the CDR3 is TGTGCCTGGAGTGTACTCGTCTCCACAGATACGCAGTATTTT.

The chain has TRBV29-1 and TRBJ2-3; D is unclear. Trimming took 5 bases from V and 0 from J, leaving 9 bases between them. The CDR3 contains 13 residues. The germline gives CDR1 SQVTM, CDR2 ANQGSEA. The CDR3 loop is CSVPLPSTDTQYF. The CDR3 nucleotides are TGCAGCGTTCCTCTACCTAGCACAGATACGCAGTATTTT.

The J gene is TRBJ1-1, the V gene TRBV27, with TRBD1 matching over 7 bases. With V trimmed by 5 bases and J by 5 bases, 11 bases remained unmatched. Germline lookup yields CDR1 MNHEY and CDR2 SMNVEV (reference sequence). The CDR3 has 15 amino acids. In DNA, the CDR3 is TGTGCCAGCAGTAGTCTCTTGCGCAGGGGGACTGAAGCTTTCTTT. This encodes CASSSLLRRGTEAFF.

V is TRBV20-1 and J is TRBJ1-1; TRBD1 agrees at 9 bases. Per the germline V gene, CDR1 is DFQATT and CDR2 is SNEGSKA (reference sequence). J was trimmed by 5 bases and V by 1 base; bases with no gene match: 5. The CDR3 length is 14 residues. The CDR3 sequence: CSARAGTGKTEAFF. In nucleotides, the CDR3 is TGCAGTGCTAGAGCCGGGACAGGGAAGACTGAAGCTTTCTTT.

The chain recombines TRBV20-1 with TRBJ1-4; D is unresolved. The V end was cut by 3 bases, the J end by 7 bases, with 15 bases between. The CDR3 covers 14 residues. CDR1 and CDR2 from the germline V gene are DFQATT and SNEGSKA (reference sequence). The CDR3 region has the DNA TGCAGTGCTAGTTGGCCCCCAGATGGTGAAAAACTGTTTTTT. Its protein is CSASWPPDGEKLFF.

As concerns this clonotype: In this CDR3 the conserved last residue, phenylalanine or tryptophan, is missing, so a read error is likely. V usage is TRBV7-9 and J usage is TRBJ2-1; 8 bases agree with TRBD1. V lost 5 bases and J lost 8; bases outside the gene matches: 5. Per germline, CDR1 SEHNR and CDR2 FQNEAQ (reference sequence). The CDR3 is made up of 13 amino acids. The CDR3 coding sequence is TGTGCCAGCAGCCTCGGACAGGGCGATGAGCAGTTCCTC. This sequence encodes CASSLGQGDEQFL.

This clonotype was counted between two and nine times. CDR3 nucleotide sequence: TGTGCCAGCAGTTACCTAAGGGAATTCGAGCAGTACTTC. It specifies CASSYLREFEQYF. The chain employs TRBV6-2 or TRBV6-3 and TRBJ2-7, with no clear D. The germline V gene has CDR1 MNHEY and CDR2 SVGEGT. The CDR3 has 13 amino acids. The V and J ends lost 2 bases and 6 bases respectively, with 11 bases between them.

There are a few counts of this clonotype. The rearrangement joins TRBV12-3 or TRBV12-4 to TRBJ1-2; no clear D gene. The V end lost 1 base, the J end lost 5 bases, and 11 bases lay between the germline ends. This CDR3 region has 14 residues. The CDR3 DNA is TGTGCCAGCAGTTTAGAAGTGTCTGCTTATGGCTACACCTTC. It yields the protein CASSLEVSAYGYTF.

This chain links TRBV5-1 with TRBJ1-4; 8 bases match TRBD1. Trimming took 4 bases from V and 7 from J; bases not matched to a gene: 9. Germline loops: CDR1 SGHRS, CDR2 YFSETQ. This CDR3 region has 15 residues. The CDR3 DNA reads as TGCGCCAGCAGCGTAAAACAGGGGGTCGGTGAAAAACTGTTTTTT. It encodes CASSVKQGVGEKLFF.

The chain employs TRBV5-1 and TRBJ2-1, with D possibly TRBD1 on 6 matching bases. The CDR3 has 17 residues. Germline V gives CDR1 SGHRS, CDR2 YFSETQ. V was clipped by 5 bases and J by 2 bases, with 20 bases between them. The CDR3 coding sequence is TGCGCCAGCAGGCAATTACAGGGTACGAGCCCCTACAATGAGCAGTTCTTC. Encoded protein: CASRQLQGTSPYNEQFF.

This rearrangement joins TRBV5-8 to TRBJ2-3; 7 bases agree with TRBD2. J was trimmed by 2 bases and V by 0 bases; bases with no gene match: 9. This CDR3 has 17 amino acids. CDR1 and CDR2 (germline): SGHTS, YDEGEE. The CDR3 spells CASSLDRLAAYTDTQYF. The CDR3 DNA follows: TGTGCCAGCAGCTTGGATCGGCTAGCGGCTTACACAGATACGCAGTATTTT.

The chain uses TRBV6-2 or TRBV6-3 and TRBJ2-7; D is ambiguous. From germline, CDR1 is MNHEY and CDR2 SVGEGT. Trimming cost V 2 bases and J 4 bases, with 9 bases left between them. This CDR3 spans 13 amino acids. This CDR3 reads CASSYSADYEQYF. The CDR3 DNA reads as TGTGCCAGCAGTTACAGTGCGGATTACGAGCAGTACTTC.

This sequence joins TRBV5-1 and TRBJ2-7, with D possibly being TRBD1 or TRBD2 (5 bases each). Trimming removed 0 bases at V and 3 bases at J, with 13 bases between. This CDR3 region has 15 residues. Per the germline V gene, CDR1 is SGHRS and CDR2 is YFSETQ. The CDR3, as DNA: TGCGCCAGCAGCTTGGGTCTGGGACGGATCTACGAGCAGTACTTC. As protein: CASSLGLGRIYEQYF.

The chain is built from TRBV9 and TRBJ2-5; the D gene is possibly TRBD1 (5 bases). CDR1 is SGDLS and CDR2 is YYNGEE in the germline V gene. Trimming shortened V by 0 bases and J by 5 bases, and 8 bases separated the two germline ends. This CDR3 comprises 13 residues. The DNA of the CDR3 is TGTGCCAGCAGCGTAGCCCCAGGGGAGACCCAGTACTTC. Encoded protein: CASSVAPGETQYF.

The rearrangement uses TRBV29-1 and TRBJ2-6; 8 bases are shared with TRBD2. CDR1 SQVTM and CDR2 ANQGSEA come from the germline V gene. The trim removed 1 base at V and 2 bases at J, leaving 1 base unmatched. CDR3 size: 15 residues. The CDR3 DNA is TGCAGCGTTGAAGGGGGACTAGCTGGGGCCAACGTCCTGACTTTC. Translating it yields CSVEGGLAGANVLTF. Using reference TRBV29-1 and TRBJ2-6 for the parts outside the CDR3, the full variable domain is SAVISQKPSRDICQRGTSLTIQCQVDSQVTMMFWYRQQPGQSLTLIATANQGSEATYESGFVIDKFPISRPNLTFSTLTVSNMSPEDSSIYLCSVEGGLAGANVLTFGAGSRLTVL.

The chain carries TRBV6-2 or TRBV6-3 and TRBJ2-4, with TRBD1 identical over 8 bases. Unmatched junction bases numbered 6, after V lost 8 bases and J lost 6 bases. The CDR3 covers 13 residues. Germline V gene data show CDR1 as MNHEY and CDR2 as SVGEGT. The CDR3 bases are TGTGCCAGCGACACAGGGGGGCTAAACATTCAGTACTTC. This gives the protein CASDTGGLNIQYF.

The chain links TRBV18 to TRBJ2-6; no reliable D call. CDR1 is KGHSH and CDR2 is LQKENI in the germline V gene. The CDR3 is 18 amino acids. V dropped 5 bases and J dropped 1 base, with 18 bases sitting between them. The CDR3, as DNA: TGTGCCAGCTCAAACGTACCCCACAGCCGTTCTGGGGCCAACGTCCTGACTTTC. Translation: CASSNVPHSRSGANVLTF.

CDR3 sequence (DNA): TGTGCCAGCAGTGGCTACAGGGTTGCAGATACGCAGTATTTT. This sequence encodes CASSGYRVADTQYF. The chain has TRBV6-5 and TRBJ2-3; perhaps TRBD1 as D (6 bases). V lost 5 bases and J 4 bases, leaving 13 bases between the germline ends. CDR3 length: 14 amino acids. Germline CDR1 is MNHEY and CDR2 is SVGAGI.

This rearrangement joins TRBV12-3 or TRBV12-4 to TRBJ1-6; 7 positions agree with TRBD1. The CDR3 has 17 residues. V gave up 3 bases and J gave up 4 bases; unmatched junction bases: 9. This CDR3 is CASSFGQEGIYNSPLHF. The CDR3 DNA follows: TGTGCCAGCAGTTTCGGACAGGAGGGAATATATAATTCACCCCTCCACTTT.

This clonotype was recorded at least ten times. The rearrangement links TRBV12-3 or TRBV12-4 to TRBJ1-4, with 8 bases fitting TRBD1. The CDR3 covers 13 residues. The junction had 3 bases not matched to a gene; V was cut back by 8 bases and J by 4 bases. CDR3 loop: CASVDRDNEKLFF. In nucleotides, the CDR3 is TGTGCCAGCGTGGACAGGGATAATGAAAAACTGTTTTTT.

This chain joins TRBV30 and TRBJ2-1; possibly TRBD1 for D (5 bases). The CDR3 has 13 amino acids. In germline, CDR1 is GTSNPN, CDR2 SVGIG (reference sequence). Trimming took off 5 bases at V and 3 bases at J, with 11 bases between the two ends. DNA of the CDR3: TGTGCCTGGGGACAAAGCTACTACAATGAGCAGTTCTTC. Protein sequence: CAWGQSYYNEQFF.

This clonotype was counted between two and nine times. The CDR3 coding sequence is TGCAGTGCTCCGACTCCGGGGAGGCCCCACGAGCAGTACTTC. Protein: CSAPTPGRPHEQYF. The chain couples TRBV20-1 to TRBJ2-7; perhaps TRBD2 as D (6 bases). Germline V gene data show CDR1 as DFQATT and CDR2 as SNEGSKA (reference sequence). The CDR3 loop spans 14 amino acids. Trimming left V 5 bases short and J 5 bases short, with 19 bases between.

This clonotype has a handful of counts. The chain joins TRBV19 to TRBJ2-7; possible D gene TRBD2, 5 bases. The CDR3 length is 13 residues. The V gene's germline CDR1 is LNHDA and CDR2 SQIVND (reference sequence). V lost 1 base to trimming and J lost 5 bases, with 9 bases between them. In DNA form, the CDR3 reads TGTGCCAGTAGTATAGTTGTCGGGGACGAGCAGTACTTC. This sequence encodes CASSIVVGDEQYF.

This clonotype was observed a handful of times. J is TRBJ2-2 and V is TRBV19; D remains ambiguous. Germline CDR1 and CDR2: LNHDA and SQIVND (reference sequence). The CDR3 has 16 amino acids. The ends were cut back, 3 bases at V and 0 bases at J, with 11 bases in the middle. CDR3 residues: CASSIRAIPNTGELFF. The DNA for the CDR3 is TGTGCCAGTAGTATCCGGGCCATACCGAACACCGGGGAGCTGTTTTTT. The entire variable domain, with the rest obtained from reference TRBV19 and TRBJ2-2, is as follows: DGGITQSPKYLFRKEGQNVTLSCEQNLNHDAMYWYRQDPGQGLRLIYYSQIVNDFQKGDIAEGYSVSREKKESFPLTVTSAQKNPTAFYLCASSIRAIPNTGELFFGEGSRLTVL.